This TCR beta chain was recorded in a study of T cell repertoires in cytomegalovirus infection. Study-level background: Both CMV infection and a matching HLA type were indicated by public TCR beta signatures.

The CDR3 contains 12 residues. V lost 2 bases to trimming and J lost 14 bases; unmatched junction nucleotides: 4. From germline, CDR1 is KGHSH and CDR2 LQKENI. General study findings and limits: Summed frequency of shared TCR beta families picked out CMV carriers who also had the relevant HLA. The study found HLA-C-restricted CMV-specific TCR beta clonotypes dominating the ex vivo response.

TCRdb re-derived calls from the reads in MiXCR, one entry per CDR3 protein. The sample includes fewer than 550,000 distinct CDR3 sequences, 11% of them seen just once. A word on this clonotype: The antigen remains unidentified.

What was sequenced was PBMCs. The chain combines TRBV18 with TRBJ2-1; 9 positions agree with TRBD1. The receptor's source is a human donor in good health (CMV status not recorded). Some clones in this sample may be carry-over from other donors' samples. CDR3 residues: CASSPRDREEFF. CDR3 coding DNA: TGTGCCAGCTCACCAAGGGACAGGGAGGAGTTCTTC.